This TCR beta chain originates from a study of tumor and adjacent non-tumor tissue in lung cancer. Study-level information: Patients comprised over 9 adenocarcinoma, 2 squamous cell carcinoma and 1 small cell lung cancer. The patients, 10 men and roughly 5 women, were about 30 to 85 with stage I to III disease. Each sample yielded 3.5 million to 5 million productive TCRbeta reads on average.

The germline V gene encodes CDR1 KGHSH and CDR2 LQKENI. CDR3 length equals 13 residues. After removal of 1 base from V and 6 bases from J, the junction contained 0 bases not matched to a gene. The library came from three nested PCR rounds adapted from ARM-PCR protocols. One entry per CDR3 protein results from TCRdb running MiXCR on the multiplex PCR reads. The data contain under 150,000 distinct CDR3 sequences, around 67% of them seen just once; the ten biggest clones take up roughly 18%. On this clonotype itself: Its antigen is undetermined. This may be a read error: a much more frequent sequence differs by one nucleotide.

RNA was extracted from bulk tissue without any cell sorting. Study conclusions and caveats: Compared with tumor, normal lung showed significantly lower TCR diversity.

V and J are TRBV18 and TRBJ1-2; 9 nucleotides align to TRBD1. The TCR comes from a man in his 60s with small cell lung cancer. Sequencing was done on a sample of lung tumor tissue. For the CDR3, the DNA is TGTGCCAGCTCACCACGGACAGGGGATGGCTACACCTTC. Its protein product is CASSPRTGDGYTF.